The next 6 T cell receptor beta chains were all read from a single sample in a study of blood T cell repertoires in COVID-19. Assay used: immunoSEQ multiplex PCR; TCRdb lists only in-frame clones, some missing. This table holds 350,000 to 500,000 clones, around nine tenths found once. Sequencing input: PBMCs or T cells enriched from blood (not recorded which). The source is a woman aged 18-35 years who had been exposed to COVID-19.

The rearrangement joins TRBV6-5 to TRBJ1-5, with TRBD1 identical over 7 bases. Germline CDR1 reads MNHEY; CDR2 reads SVGAGI. This CDR3 spans 15 amino acids. J gave up 3 bases and V 6 bases, and 8 bases lay outside the gene matches. The CDR3 here is CASRPRDSLNQPQHF. The CDR3, as DNA: TGTGCCAGCAGACCCCGGGACAGCCTCAATCAGCCCCAGCATTTT.

The V call is TRBV7-2, the J call TRBJ1-1, with 9 bases identical to TRBD1. V lost 5 bases, J lost 5 bases, and 6 bases stayed unmatched. The CDR3 contains 14 residues. The germline V gene has CDR1 SGHTA and CDR2 FQGNSA. The CDR3 sequence: CASSKQGARTEAFF. CDR3 DNA sequence: TGTGCCAGCAGCAAACAGGGGGCGAGGACTGAAGCTTTCTTT.

The chain recombines TRBV15 with TRBJ2-3; 10 nucleotides agree with TRBD2. The J segment lost 0 bases and the V segment lost 5 bases, leaving 5 bases of the junction unmatched. This CDR3 is 16 amino acids long. Germline-derived CDR1 and CDR2 are LNHNV and YYDKDF (reference sequence). CDR3 in amino acids: CATSGKRGGSTDTQYF. In nucleotides, the CDR3 is TGTGCCACCAGCGGGAAGCGGGGGGGTAGCACAGATACGCAGTATTTT.

The V gene is TRBV3-1 (or the pseudogene TRBV3-2), the J gene TRBJ2-1; TRBD2 might be the D (6 bases). CDR3 length: 14 residues. V was pared by 1 base and J by 10 bases, with 14 bases between. CDR1 and CDR2 from the germline V gene are LGHDT and YNNKEL (reference sequence). CDR3 nucleotides: TGTGCCAGCAGCCAAGTCGCGGGAACCCAAGAGCAGTTCTTC. This translates into CASSQVAGTQEQFF.

V gene TRBV7-9 combines with J gene TRBJ1-1, with D possibly matching TRBD1 (6 bases). The CDR3 sequence is 14 residues long. The germline gives CDR1 SEHNR, CDR2 FQNEAQ (reference sequence). Between the trimmed V and J ends, which lost 5 bases and 1 base, there was a span of 11 bases. The CDR3 spells CASSATGSNTEAFF. In nucleotides, the CDR3 is TGTGCCAGCAGCGCCACAGGGTCGAACACTGAAGCTTTCTTT.

In this sample, this clone turned up a few times. The genes are TRBV28 and TRBJ1-6, with D possibly TRBD1 on 5 matching bases. CDR1 is MDHEN, CDR2 SYDVKM, per germline. The CDR3 runs 17 residues. V was clipped by 4 bases and J by 0 bases, with 13 bases between them. The CDR3 DNA reads as TGTGCCAGCAGTTCAGCAGGGCCAAGCTCCTATAATTCACCCCTCCACTTT. It encodes CASSSAGPSSYNSPLHF. Combining the CDR3 with reference TRBV28 and TRBJ1-6 gives the whole variable domain DVKVTQSSRYLVKRTGEKVFLECVQDMDHENMFWYRQDPGLGLRLIYFSYDVKMKEKGDIPEGYSVSREKKERFSLILESASTNQTSMYLCASSSAGPSSYNSPLHFGNGTRLTVT.